This T cell receptor (beta chain) came from a study of blood T cell repertoires in COVID-19. Across the study: COVID-19 samples from acute and convalescent phases originated in the United States, Italy and Spain. T cells, B-cell-depleted T cells, or PBMCs provided the cDNA or gDNA that served as material.

Trimming shortened V by 4 bases and J by 0 bases, and 11 bases separated the two germline ends. The CDR3 is 16 residues long. Germline values: CDR1 SGHRS, CDR2 YFSETQ. In the original analysis: Amplification of reference gene primers was used by the study to estimate nucleated cell counts. Libraries were prepared by immunoSEQ multiplex PCR; TCRdb keeps only in-frame clonotypes and omits some of them. The DNA was the basis for D and trimming; V, J and clone size are from that table. This table has some 270,000 clones, about 89% appearing once. The sample comprised peripheral blood. This sequence joins TRBV5-1 and TRBJ2-6; D uncertain. The clonotype comes from a man aged 30-40 years with acute or convalescent COVID-19. The chain's CDR3 is CASSDNSYSGANVLTF. The CDR3 nucleotides are TGCGCCAGCAGCGACAACAGCTACTCTGGGGCCAACGTCCTGACTTTC.